This entry concerns a single TCR beta chain. As yet, its antigen is unknown. As for the donors, each was a healthy bone marrow donor. From germline, CDR1 is SQVTM and CDR2 ANQGSEA. This CDR3 is built from 12 residues. Trimming stripped 8 bases from V and 1 base from J, with 11 bases between. The PCR used 60 Vbeta and 13 Jbeta primers. Clones were read by immunoSEQ multiplex PCR, and TCRdb kept only the in-frame ones, dropping some. The table has roughly 140,000 clones, approximately 79% seen once. This sample is part of a study of cytomegalovirus exposure and HLA in healthy donors. Study details: Across 300 to 400 genotyped donors, about 81% landed in the Caucasian-associated ancestry cluster.

Overall study findings and caveats: The study recorded some 160 TCR beta chains that were cytomegalovirus-associated.

The receptor was isolated from a female donor in good health and CMV-seronegative. The V gene is TRBV29-1, the J gene TRBJ1-1; a possible D gene is TRBD1 (6 bases). The specimen was PBMCs. The CDR3 DNA reads TGCAGCATGTACAGGGAGAACACTGAAGCTTTCTTT. Its protein product is CSMYRENTEAFF.